A selection of T cell receptor beta chains follows, all from one sample in a study of response to subunit inactivated influenza vaccine. TCRdb passed the RT-PCR reads through MiXCR, listing each CDR3 protein once. The sample has about 540,000 distinct CDR3 sequences, less than 25% seen once; the top ten hold 2.5% to 3%. Separately, the same data were catalogued under a study of T cells expressing NK-cell markers.

This specimen was CD4+ T cells sorted from PBMCs, taken about 12 days after vaccination. These receptors originate from a man between 45 and 60 years old who received an inactivated influenza vaccine. Each CDR3 is given with its conserved first and last residue. D genes are given only for firm matches. For some rows the clone size is stated as once, few or many, or as a class when expanded; others skip it.

v_gene	d_gene	abundance	j_gene	len	CDR3nt	CDR3aa
TRBV29-1	TRBD1	.	TRBJ2-7	13	TGCAGCGTCGCTGAGGACAGGTCCTACGAGCAGTACTTC	CSVAEDRSYEQYF
TRBV6-1	.	.	TRBJ2-2	15	TGTGCCAGCAGTAGACAGGTCCTCGGTCCCGGGGAGCTGTTTTTT	CASSRQVLGPGELFF
TRBV6-5	.	.	TRBJ2-2	11	TGTGCCAGCAAGACAACCGGGGAGCTGTTTTTT	CASKTTGELFF
TRBV18	TRBD1	.	TRBJ1-5	16	TGTGCCAGCTCAAAATCAGGGGGCGCGGGCAATCAGCCCCAGCATTTT	CASSKSGGAGNQPQHF
TRBV28	.	few	TRBJ2-1	11	TGTGCCAGCAGTTTACGCCATGAGCAGTTCTTC	CASSLRHEQFF
TRBV12-3/TRBV12-4	.	many	TRBJ2-1	14	TGTGCCAGCACCACGCCGGGTTCGTACAATGAGCAGTTCTTC	CASTTPGSYNEQFF
TRBV19	.	.	TRBJ2-3	15	TGTGCCAGTAGTATCCGGGGGACTAGCACAGATACGCAGTATTTT	CASSIRGTSTDTQYF
TRBV29-1	TRBD1	few	TRBJ2-7	14	TGCAGCGTTAAAAAGGCACAGGGGATGTACGAGCAGTACTTC	CSVKKAQGMYEQYF
TRBV4-3	TRBD1	once	TRBJ2-1	15	TGCGCCAGCAGCCAAACCCCGACAGGGACCGGTGAGCAGTTCTTC	CASSQTPTGTGEQFF
TRBV9	.	many	TRBJ2-5	15	TGTGCCAGCAGCGTAGAGTCAGGCAGGGGGGGGACCCAGTACTTC	CASSVESGRGGTQYF
TRBV23-1	.	.	TRBJ1-5	13	TGCGCCCCCCGGGGGTTCTTCAATCAGCCCCAGCATTTT	CAPRGFFNQPQHF
TRBV5-1	TRBD2	few	TRBJ2-3	15	TGCGCCAGCAGCTTGGCGGGAGGGACCACAGATACGCAGTATTTT	CASSLAGGTTDTQYF
TRBV5-1	.	few	TRBJ1-4	13	TGCGCCAGCAGCGGGGTTCCGGATGAAAAACTGTTTTTT	CASSGVPDEKLFF
TRBV7-9	.	.	TRBJ2-3	12	TGTGCCACCATGGGGGGCACAGATACGCAGTATTTT	CATMGGTDTQYF
TRBV7-9	TRBD1	few	TRBJ2-5	12	TGTGCCAGCAGTGACAGGGGACAGACCCAGTACTTC	CASSDRGQTQYF
TRBV7-2	.	few	TRBJ1-5	15	TGTGCCAGCAGTCTAGAGTCCGGGGCGAATCAGCCCCAGCATTTT	CASSLESGANQPQHF
TRBV5-5	.	few	TRBJ2-1	14	TGTGCCAGCAGCTTGGAGTCTCATGCCCGTGAGCAGTTCTTC	CASSLESHAREQFF
TRBV3-1	TRBD2	few	TRBJ2-3	16	TGTGCCAGCAGCTACCTAGCGGGGGCGCGCACAGATACGCAGTATTTT	CASSYLAGARTDTQYF
TRBV6-1	TRBD1	few	TRBJ2-3	15	TGTGCCAGCAGTAAGGACAGGGGGCGGACAGATACGCAGTATTTT	CASSKDRGRTDTQYF
TRBV6-1	.	few	TRBJ1-4	14	TGTGCCAGCAGAACAGGGACAACTAATGAAAAACTGTTTTTT	CASRTGTTNEKLFF
TRBV10-3	.	few	TRBJ2-5	12	TGTGCCATCAGTCTTGGCCGGGAGACCCAGTACTTC	CAISLGRETQYF
TRBV5-1	.	.	TRBJ2-1	14	TGCGCCAGCAGCACGAGGCAGGATTACAATGAGCAGTTCTTC	CASSTRQDYNEQFF
TRBV24-1	.	.	TRBJ2-1	16	TGTGCCACCAGTGATCCCAGGGGGGAAAATCTCGATGAGCAGTTCTTC	CATSDPRGENLDEQFF
TRBV12-3/TRBV12-4	.	many	TRBJ2-7	11	TGTGCCAGCAGTGAACAATACGAGCAGTACTTC	CASSEQYEQYF
TRBV12-3/TRBV12-4	.	few	TRBJ2-2	13	TGTGCCAGCAGCCCCTCTAGCAACGGGGAGCTGTTTTTT	CASSPSSNGELFF
TRBV28	TRBD2	.	TRBJ2-7	14	TGTGCCAGCAGTAGTGGCGGGAGACTCAACGAGCAGTACTTC	CASSSGGRLNEQYF
TRBV29-1	.	.	TRBJ2-5	14	TGCAGCGCAAGGCCGGGTTGGGGCCAAGAGACCCAGTACTTC	CSARPGWGQETQYF
TRBV7-9	TRBD1	.	TRBJ2-1	12	TGTGCCAGCAGCTATGGACAGGGGAGGCAGTTCTTC	CASSYGQGRQFF
TRBV10-3	.	many	TRBJ2-7	14	TGTGCCATCAGTGCCACTAGTGAGGGATACGAGCAGTACTTC	CAISATSEGYEQYF
TRBV21-1	.	many	TRBJ2-7	15	TGTGCCAGCAGCACAACAGGGGATCCCCCCTACGAGCAGTACTTC	CASSTTGDPPYEQYF
TRBV16	.	.	TRBJ1-6	15	TGTGCCAGCAGCCAATCAAGCTCCTATAATTCACCCCTCCACTTT	CASSQSSSYNSPLHF
TRBV6-5	.	.	TRBJ1-4	15	TGTGCCAGCAGTTACTCCGGCAGGTTAAATGAAAAACTGTTTTTT	CASSYSGRLNEKLFF
TRBV7-2	.	.	TRBJ2-5	15	TGTGCCAGCAGCTTCAGATCGGGGGCGATAGAGACCCAGTACTTC	CASSFRSGAIETQYF